Sequencing of this TCR beta chain was carried out in a study of glioma-infiltrating T cells after dendritic cell vaccination. Up to 2 ug genomic DNA was used for TCRB CDR3 amplification. Clones were read by immunoSEQ multiplex PCR, and TCRdb kept only the in-frame ones, dropping some. The sample holds approximately 100,000 clones, 79% seen once. Germline CDR1 reads MNHNS; CDR2 reads SASEGT. V dropped 2 bases and J dropped 8; count of bases not matched to a gene: 17. The CDR3 has 17 amino acids. The TCR sequence derives from a human donor with glioblastoma. The chain couples TRBV6-1 to TRBJ1-2, with 7 bases lining up with TRBD1. Material: blood, obtained before dendritic cell vaccination. CDR3 DNA sequence: TGTGCCAGCAGTGAATTCGTGAGGGGGCTTCTCGGGAGCGGCTACACCTTC. Residues: CASSEFVRGLLGSGYTF.